The 6 T cell receptor beta chains below all came from one sample that was sequenced in a study of blood T cell repertoires in COVID-19. Libraries were prepared by immunoSEQ multiplex PCR; TCRdb keeps only in-frame clonotypes and omits some of them. The repertoire has a few hundred thousand clones, roughly nine tenths of them found once; the top ten carry approximately 5%. The specimen was peripheral blood. The origin of the receptors is a woman aged 40 to 50 who had recovered from COVID-19.

This chain links TRBV4-2 with TRBJ1-5; TRBD1 matches at 11 bases. Germline V CDR1 and CDR2: LGHNA, YNFKEQ. Trimming removed 3 bases from V and 1 base from J; junction bases left unmatched: 11. The CDR3 is 19 residues long. This chain's CDR3 is CASSHIADRGRGSNQPQHF. For the CDR3, the DNA is TGTGCCAGCAGCCACATCGCGGACAGGGGGCGGGGAAGCAATCAGCCCCAGCATTTT.

This rearrangement joins TRBV13 to TRBJ2-3; 7 bases are shared with TRBD2. Germline CDR1 PRHDT, CDR2 FYEKMQ (reference sequence). There are 20 residues in the CDR3. J was trimmed by 0 bases and V by 2 bases; bases with no gene match: 17. The CDR3 DNA follows: TGTGCCAGCAGCTTATACTCCCGAAGGAGCGGGATAACTAGCACAGATACGCAGTATTTT. Translating gives CASSLYSRRSGITSTDTQYF.

J is TRBJ2-2 and V is TRBV7-9; 14 bases agree with TRBD2. V dropped 7 bases and J dropped 1; count of bases not matched to a gene: 5. This CDR3 has 17 residues. CDR1 is SEHNR and CDR2 is FQNEAQ in the germline V gene (reference sequence). CDR3 in amino acids: CASMGTSGRGNTGELFF. The CDR3 DNA sequence: TGTGCCAGCATGGGGACTAGCGGGAGAGGGAACACCGGGGAGCTGTTTTTT. Full variable domain (rest looked up from reference TRBV7-9 and TRBJ2-2): DTGVSQNPRHKITKRGQNVTFRCDPISEHNRLYWYRQTLGQGPEFLTYFQNEAQLEKSRLLSDRFSAERPKGSFSTLEIQRTEQGDSAMYLCASMGTSGRGNTGELFFGEGSRLTVL.

The V gene is TRBV24-1, the J gene TRBJ2-5; 9 bases line up with TRBD1. CDR1 and CDR2 from the germline V gene are KGHDR and SFDVKD. V shed 2 bases and J 2 bases; nucleotides not matched to a gene: 2. The CDR3 is made up of 15 amino acids. For the CDR3, the DNA is TGTGCCACCAGTGATTCGGGACAGGGACAAGAGACCCAGTACTTC. It translates to CATSDSGQGQETQYF.

V gene TRBV12-3 or TRBV12-4 combines with J gene TRBJ1-1, with D perhaps matching TRBD1 (5 bases). This CDR3 has 12 amino acids. V gave up 3 bases and J gave up 7 bases, with 9 bases separating them. In DNA form, the CDR3 reads TGTGCCAGCAGTTTTGGGGCACTTGAAGCTTTCTTT. Protein product: CASSFGALEAFF.

The CDR3 loop reads CASSLSTSGTDTQYF. The CDR3 region has the DNA TGTGCCAGCAGTTTATCCACCTCGGGCACAGATACGCAGTATTTT. The chain couples TRBV28 to TRBJ2-3; D not resolved. The ends were cut back, 1 base at V and 1 base at J, with 9 bases in the middle. CDR3 length: 15 amino acids. From germline, CDR1 is MDHEN and CDR2 SYDVKM.